The rows below give T cell receptor beta chains drawn from one sample of a study of early T cells in non-severe SARS-CoV-2 infection. TCRdb re-called the 5' RACE reads through MiXCR, storing one row per CDR3 protein. Of under 85,000 distinct CDR3 sequences listed, 11% to 15% are singletons. The sample comprised whole blood. The receptor set was obtained from an adult who was a healthcare worker with PCR-confirmed SARS-CoV-2 infection or an uninfected control (not recorded which). The CDR3 runs from the conserved cysteine through the conserved F or W. A D gene is named only where the DNA matches it firmly. A clone size is listed for some rows: how often the clone was seen (once, few, many), or a class if it is expanded.

J gene | D gene | V gene | clone size | CDR3 DNA | CDR3 protein
TRBJ2-2 | TRBD2 | TRBV29-1 | few | TGCAGCGTCGCGGGACTAGCGGGGGGCTCGAACACCGGGGAGCTGTTTTTT | CSVAGLAGGSNTGELFF
TRBJ1-3 | - | TRBV6-1 | - | TGTGCCAGCAGTGAAAAGTTCACCACATATTTT | CASSEKFTTYF
TRBJ1-4 | - | TRBV9 | - | TGTGCCAGCAGCGTAGATGGAGACAGGAATGAAAAACTGTTTTTT | CASSVDGDRNEKLFF
TRBJ2-2 | - | TRBV5-4 | few | TGTGCCAGCAGCGGGGCGTCTTCCACCGGGGAGCTGTTTTTT | CASSGASSTGELFF
TRBJ1-2 | - | TRBV3-1 | many | TGTGCCAGCAGCACCTCCGGGACCGAGAGGGGCGGCTACACCTTC | CASSTSGTERGGYTF
TRBJ1-1 | - | TRBV6-2/TRBV6-3 | - | TGTGCCAGCAGCCCCAACTCGCAGTACACTGAAGCTTTCTTT | CASSPNSQYTEAFF
TRBJ2-7 | - | TRBV18 | - | TGTGCCAGCTCACCTGGGCAGGGGAGAATAAGGCAGTACTTC | CASSPGQGRIRQYF
TRBJ2-5 | TRBD1 | TRBV11-2 | - | TGTGCCAGCAGCTTAGGAACAGGGGGACAAGAGACCCAGTACTTC | CASSLGTGGQETQYF
TRBJ1-3 | TRBD1 | TRBV5-1 | - | TGCGCCAGCAGCCCTGGACAGGGTTCGAGCTCTGGAAACACCATATATTTT | CASSPGQGSSSGNTIYF
TRBJ2-1 | - | TRBV18 | many | TGTGCCAGCTCACCGTCCTCCGGGACAATAAATGAGCAGTTCTTC | CASSPSSGTINEQFF
TRBJ1-1 | - | TRBV29-1 | few | TGCAGCGTCGCCCTAGGGGGTAACACTGAAGCTTTCTTT | CSVALGGNTEAFF
TRBJ2-5 | - | TRBV27 | few | TGTGCCAGCAGAGTGGGGGGACAAGAGACCCAGTACTTC | CASRVGGQETQYF
TRBJ2-3 | - | TRBV10-1 | - | TGCGCCAGCAGTGCATCGGCAGATACGCAGTATTTT | CASSASADTQYF
TRBJ1-4 | TRBD1 | TRBV6-6 | many | TGTGCCAGCAGTTACTCGACAGGGGGCGGAACTAATGAAAAACTGTTTTTT | CASSYSTGGGTNEKLFF
TRBJ1-6 | - | TRBV12-3/TRBV12-4 | - | TGTGCCAGCAGTCCCAGACCCGGGTCCAATTCACCCCTCCACTTT | CASSPRPGSNSPLHF
TRBJ2-5 | - | TRBV7-2 | few | TGTGCCAGCAGCTTAATGGCAGTCCAAGAGACCCAGTACTTC | CASSLMAVQETQYF
TRBJ1-1 | - | TRBV12-3/TRBV12-4 | many | TGTGCCAGCCACATTAGGTACCAACGTTCGGCTTTCTTT | CASHIRYQRSAFF
TRBJ1-1 | - | TRBV7-3 | - | TGTGTCAGCAGCCCGACGGGTGACACTGAAGCTTTCTTT | CVSSPTGDTEAFF
TRBJ1-6 | - | TRBV10-3 | - | TGTGCCATCAGTGACGGCGGGGGTAGGAATTCACCCCTCCACTTT | CAISDGGGRNSPLHF
TRBJ2-3 | - | TRBV11-2 | few | TGTGCCAGCAGCTTAGCTGTTGGGGTGTCGGCAGATACGCAGTATTTT | CASSLAVGVSADTQYF
TRBJ2-6 | - | TRBV3-1 | - | TGTGCCAGCAGCCGTAACTCTGGGGCCAACGTCCTGACTTTC | CASSRNSGANVLTF
TRBJ1-5 | TRBD1 | TRBV12-3/TRBV12-4 | - | TGTGCCAGCAGACCGGGACAGGGGATTCAGCCCCAGCATTTT | CASRPGQGIQPQHF
TRBJ1-1 | TRBD1 | TRBV20-1 | - | TGCAGTGCTAGTCTACAGGGGTCCACTGAAGCTTTCTTT | CSASLQGSTEAFF
TRBJ2-1 | - | TRBV28 | - | TGTGCCAGCAACACCGGCGTCAATGAGCAGTTCTTC | CASNTGVNEQFF
TRBJ2-7 | TRBD2 | TRBV2 | many | TGTGCCAGCAAGAAGGGCAGCGGGGGAGACTACGAGCAGTACTTC | CASKKGSGGDYEQYF
TRBJ2-5 | TRBD2 | TRBV18 | many | TGTGCCAGCTCACCCGGCGGGAGCCAAGAGACCCAGTACTTC | CASSPGGSQETQYF
TRBJ2-3 | - | TRBV10-3 | - | TGTGCCATCAGCCCACAACCGGTTCATACGCAGTATTTT | CAISPQPVHTQYF
TRBJ1-4 | - | TRBV12-3/TRBV12-4 | few | TGTGCCAGCAGTCTGGACACCTTTGCAACTAATGAAAAACTGTTTTTT | CASSLDTFATNEKLFF
TRBJ2-7 | - | TRBV29-1 | few | TGCAGCGTTGGGCGGCGCCCCCCTAAGCAGTACTTC | CSVGRRPPKQYF
TRBJ1-1 | - | TRBV27 | - | TGTGCCAGCAGTTCCCGGGACACCTTAAGGTTTGCTGAAGCTTTCTTT | CASSSRDTLRFAEAFF
TRBJ2-7 | - | TRBV3-1 | - | TGTGCCAGCAGCCAAGTCAGAGGCGAGATGAGGGAGCAGTACTTC | CASSQVRGEMREQYF
TRBJ2-7 | TRBD1 | TRBV28 | few | TGTGCCAGCAGTTTGGGACAGGGGGTCGAGCAGTACTTC | CASSLGQGVEQYF
TRBJ1-4 | - | TRBV28 | many | TGTGCCAGCAGCCGCTTCGAAAAACTGTTTTTT | CASSRFEKLFF
TRBJ2-1 | - | TRBV5-1 | - | TGCGCCAGCAGCCAGGAAACCTACAATGAGCAGTTCTTC | CASSQETYNEQFF
TRBJ2-7 | - | TRBV6-1 | - | TGTGCCAGCAGAAAAGACAGCCACGAGCAGTACTTC | CASRKDSHEQYF
TRBJ1-6 | - | TRBV7-2 | - | TGTGCCAGCAGCTGGGTTTCGGGGGGCGACAATTCACCCCTCCACTTT | CASSWVSGGDNSPLHF
TRBJ2-3 | - | TRBV29-1 | few | TGCAGCGTTGAAGTCTCCGGGCGACCAGATACGCAGTATTTT | CSVEVSGRPDTQYF
TRBJ2-1 | TRBD2 | TRBV11-2 | - | TGTGCCAGCAGCTTTGGACTAGACTACAATGAGCAGTTCTTC | CASSFGLDYNEQFF
TRBJ2-1 | - | TRBV6-1 | - | TGTGCCACCCGGACAGAGATTGGCAATGAGCAGTTCTTC | CATRTEIGNEQFF
TRBJ1-1 | TRBD1 | TRBV11-2 | few | TGTGCCAGCAGCTCGCAGGGGGCCACTGAAGCTTTCTTT | CASSSQGATEAFF
TRBJ2-5 | TRBD1 | TRBV3-1 | few | TGTGCCAGCAGCCAATGGGGACAGCAAGAGACCCAGTACTTC | CASSQWGQQETQYF
TRBJ2-3 | TRBD2 | TRBV20-1 | - | TGCAGTGCAAGACCGGGACTAGCGTCAGATACGCAGTATTTT | CSARPGLASDTQYF
TRBJ1-1 | - | TRBV29-1 | few | TGCAGCGTAACTGGACAGCCCACTGAAGCTTTCTTT | CSVTGQPTEAFF
TRBJ1-6 | - | TRBV3-1 | many | TGTGCCAGCAGCCAAGGTCGCGGATCTCGCTCCTATAATTCACCCCTCCACTTT | CASSQGRGSRSYNSPLHF
TRBJ2-3 | - | TRBV12-3/TRBV12-4 | many | TGTGCCAGCAGCCCCAGGCAGGGTGGGTCGAGCACAGATACGCAGTATTTT | CASSPRQGGSSTDTQYF
TRBJ2-5 | TRBD2 | TRBV7-8 | - | TGTGCCAGCAGCTTAGTCGGGACGGGGGGCCAAGAGACCCAGTACTTC | CASSLVGTGGQETQYF
TRBJ2-3 | - | TRBV28 | - | TGTGCCAGCAGTTTACCCACCGGTGGGCGCGGGACGCAGTATTTT | CASSLPTGGRGTQYF
TRBJ1-5 | - | TRBV10-3 | many | TGTGCCATCAGTGAGTCGATAGTCCCAGAATATAGCAATCAGCCCCAGCATTTT | CAISESIVPEYSNQPQHF
TRBJ2-2 | TRBD2 | TRBV2 | - | TGTGCCAGCAGTACTAGCGGGGGTAACACCGGGGAGCTGTTTTTT | CASSTSGGNTGELFF
TRBJ2-5 | - | TRBV20-1 | few | TGCAGTGCTAGTGTCTTAGGAGAGACCCAGTACTTC | CSASVLGETQYF
TRBJ2-7 | - | TRBV10-3 | - | TGTGCCATCAGTGTTTTAAAGGGGGAGGAGCAGTACTTC | CAISVLKGEEQYF
TRBJ1-1 | - | TRBV10-3 | - | TGTGCCATCAGACCTTATGACTACACTGAAGCTTTCTTT | CAIRPYDYTEAFF
TRBJ1-1 | - | TRBV20-1 | few | TGCAGTGCTATACCCCCTCCTGAAGCAGCAAACACTGAAGCTTTCTTT | CSAIPPPEAANTEAFF